This T cell receptor beta chain emerged from a study of T cells in localized non-small cell lung cancer. The protocol was immunoSEQ multiplex PCR, while the TCRdb copy is restricted to in-frame clones and leaves out a portion. The table shows 3,000 to 4,500 clones, with roughly 42% occurring only once. In regard to this clone: The target antigen is unknown.

Whole-study findings and limits: Sequence data derive from only one tumor region, so heterogeneity remains possible.

CDR3 length: 12 amino acids. Between the trimmed V and J ends, which lost 1 base and 8 bases, there was a span of 7 bases. The V gene's germline CDR1 is MNHNS and CDR2 SASEGT. The rearrangement links TRBV6-1 to TRBJ2-3; D call uncertain. Sample: lung tumor tissue, taken before any cancer treatment. The clonotype was recovered from a male donor aged 60 or over with stage I lung adenocarcinoma. The CDR3 here is CASSEGQSTQYF. CDR3 DNA: TGTGCCAGCAGTGAAGGGCAGAGTACGCAGTATTTT.